What follows are 25 T cell receptor beta chains derived from one specimen sequenced in a study of blood T cells in healthy people across ages (dated by TCRdb to between 2015 and 2017). The library was obtained by 5' RACE. Sequencing relied on an Illumina HiSeq 2500. A second 7 to 11 cycle PCR used a sample-barcoded 5' primer and a J-beta primer mix. TCRdb reprocessed the public reads (quality trimming at Q25 with fastp, clone calling with MiXCR) and kept in-frame beta chains. Each entry is one CDR3 protein sequence, shown with its most common DNA and genes. The sample records over 700,000 distinct CDR3 sequences, roughly 50% of which are singletons. Around 41% of the sample comes from the top ten. The sample comprised blood. All receptors derive from a man of 80 years or more in good health.

This chain joins TRBV6-5 and TRBJ1-1; unclear D gene. CDR1 MNHEY and CDR2 SVGAGI come from the germline V gene. The V end was cut by 6 bases, the J end by 4 bases, with 9 bases between. The CDR3 has 12 amino acids. The CDR3 loop reads CASSKSGTEAFF. Here the CDR3 DNA reads TGTGCCAGCAGCAAGTCCGGCACTGAAGCTTTCTTT.

J is TRBJ2-1 and V is TRBV20-1, with TRBD2 matching over 11 bases. The CDR3 totals 15 residues. Germline assignment: CDR1 DFQATT and CDR2 SNEGSKA (reference sequence). With 2 bases clipped from V and 9 bases from J, the junction kept 9 bases outside the gene matches. The CDR3 region is CSARLAGGAYGEQFF. The CDR3 DNA reads TGCAGTGCTAGACTAGCGGGAGGTGCGTATGGTGAGCAGTTCTTC.

The chain joins TRBV16 to TRBJ1-2, with 10 bases that match TRBD1. The CDR3 is 15 amino acids. The junction had 5 bases not matched to a gene; V was cut back by 2 bases and J by 5 bases. CDR1 is KGHSY, CDR2 FQNENV, per germline. This chain's CDR3 is CASSQTGDRGYGYTF. The CDR3 DNA is TGTGCCAGCAGCCAAACCGGGGACAGGGGTTATGGCTACACCTTC.

The chain joins TRBV6-2 or TRBV6-3 to TRBJ2-1; TRBD2 is a possible D gene (6 bases). V lost 6 bases and J 15 bases, leaving 21 bases between the germline ends. CDR3 length: 13 residues. The germline V gene encodes CDR1 MNHEY and CDR2 SVGEGT. CDR3 sequence: CASSYNTVLEGFF. The CDR3 bases are TGTGCCAGCAGCTATAACACCGTTTTGGAGGGGTTCTTC.

This clonotype was picked up a small number of times. The chain recombines TRBV6-1 with TRBJ2-1; 7 nucleotides align to TRBD2. Germline V lookup: CDR1 MNHNS, CDR2 SASEGT. The CDR3 totals 16 residues. V shed 4 bases, J shed 4 bases, and the junction held 10 bases outside the gene matches. The CDR3 loop reads CASSAAGVGGYNEQFF. Written as DNA, the CDR3 is TGTGCCAGCAGTGCCGCGGGAGTGGGTGGTTACAATGAGCAGTTCTTC.

This clonotype was counted between two and nine times. The V gene is TRBV11-2, the J gene TRBJ2-5, with D tentatively TRBD2 (5 bases). The germline V gene encodes CDR1 SGHAT and CDR2 FQNNGV. V lost 5 bases and J lost 2, with 24 bases in between. This CDR3 comprises 18 residues. The CDR3 coding sequence is TGTGCCAGCAGCCCTCGAATCCGGCGGGCCCTAATACAAGAGACCCAGTACTTC. It codes for CASSPRIRRALIQETQYF.

This chain connects TRBV29-1 to TRBJ2-1; TRBD2 agrees at 7 bases. Germline CDR1 is SQVTM and CDR2 is ANQGSEA. The J segment lost 1 base and the V segment lost 8 bases, leaving 11 bases of the junction unmatched. This CDR3 has 15 residues. The CDR3 coding sequence is TGCAGCTGTTTTGGGGGGGACGGTTCCTACAATGAGCAGTTCTTC. Translating gives CSCFGGDGSYNEQFF.

The rearrangement links TRBV7-9 to TRBJ1-4; 8 bases map to TRBD1. The V and J ends lost 6 bases and 8 bases, in that order; junction bases with no gene match: 8. CDR1 is SEHNR and CDR2 is FQNEAQ in the germline V gene (reference sequence). CDR3 length: 14 amino acids. The CDR3 loop is CASSLVGTGEKLFF. CDR3 nucleotides: TGTGCCAGCAGTCTGGTGGGGACAGGAGAAAAACTGTTTTTT.

This rearrangement joins TRBV6-1 to TRBJ2-1; D not resolved. V lost 6 bases and J 3 bases, leaving 9 bases between the germline ends. The CDR3 runs to 13 residues. The germline V gene encodes CDR1 MNHNS and CDR2 SASEGT. The chain's CDR3 is CASSPEYYNEQFF. The CDR3 nucleotides are TGTGCCAGCAGCCCTGAATACTACAATGAGCAGTTCTTC.

This chain uses TRBV7-9 with TRBJ2-4, with 14 nucleotides matching TRBD2. Unmatched junction bases numbered 2, after V lost 4 bases and J lost 15 bases. Per the germline V gene, CDR1 is SEHNR and CDR2 is FQNEAQ (reference sequence). The CDR3 contains 12 residues. For the CDR3, the DNA is TGTGCCAGCAGCTCTGGGACTAGCGGGGGGTACTTC. Its protein product is CASSSGTSGGYF. Full variable domain (missing parts from reference TRBV7-9 and TRBJ2-4): DTGVSQNPRHKITKRGQNVTFRCDPISEHNRLYWYRQTLGQGPEFLTYFQNEAQLEKSRLLSDRFSAERPKGSFSTLEIQRTEQGDSAMYLCASSSGTSGGYFGAGTRLSVL.

V is TRBV6-2 or TRBV6-3 and J is TRBJ1-2; TRBD1 matches 7 bases. The germline CDR1 and CDR2 sequences are MNHEY and SVGEGT. With V trimmed by 7 bases and J by 3 bases, 8 bases remained unmatched. This CDR3 has 14 amino acids. The CDR3 reads CASTPWDRDYGYTF. The CDR3 nucleotides are TGTGCCAGCACTCCTTGGGACAGAGACTATGGCTACACCTTC.

The gene calls are TRBV29-1 and TRBJ2-3; TRBD2 agrees at 13 bases. The CDR3 is 14 residues long. Trimming took 2 bases from V and 14 from J; bases not matched to a gene: 10. The germline CDR1 and CDR2 sequences are SQVTM and ANQGSEA. CDR3 protein: CSVETSGRAAYAYF. The CDR3 bases are TGCAGCGTTGAAACTAGCGGGAGGGCCGCATACGCGTATTTT.

Points on this clonotype: An end of the junction does not agree with germline; a read error may underlie this. The chain joins TRBV7-2 to TRBJ2-3; 7 bases align to TRBD1. In germline, CDR1 is SGHTA, CDR2 FQGNSA. The CDR3 is 16 amino acids. CDR3 in DNA: TGTGCCGGCAGCTTAGTAGGGACAGTATGGCACAGATACGCGTATTTT. Amino acids: CAGSLVGTVWHRYAYF.

As DNA, the CDR3 is TGTGCCAGCAGCAAAGGTGGTGGACTAGCGGGACCCATATGCTCCTACAATGAGCAGTTCTTC. As protein: CASSKGGGLAGPICSYNEQFF. This rearrangement joins TRBV21-1 to TRBJ2-1; the DNA was not used to check the table's D call, TRBD2. TRBV21-1 is a recognized pseudogene. The CDR3 contains 21 residues.

In regard to this clonotype: One base away lies a much larger clone, so this may be a sequencing read error. The genes are TRBV29-1 and TRBJ1-2; tentative D call: TRBD1 (6 bases). The V gene lost 8 bases and the J gene lost 8 bases, with 18 bases spanning the gap. Germline V gives CDR1 SQVTM, CDR2 ANQGSEA. The CDR3 is made up of 12 amino acids. This CDR3 is CSRNVGQSGYTF. The CDR3, as DNA: TGCAGCAGAAACGTAGGACAGAGCGGCTACACCTTC.

The chain employs TRBV7-2 and TRBJ2-3; a weak D match, TRBD2 (6 bases). CDR1 and CDR2 from the germline V gene are SGHTA and FQGNSA. Trimming shortened V by 2 bases and J by 2 bases, and 11 bases separated the two germline ends. The CDR3 runs 15 residues. The CDR3 loop reads CASSLIGLLTDTQYF. CDR3 coding DNA: TGTGCCAGCAGCTTAATAGGACTACTCACAGATACGCAGTATTTT.

Concerning this clonotype itself: Germline and junction disagree at one end, which may indicate a read error. V gene TRBV6-2 or TRBV6-3 combines with J gene TRBJ2-1; weak D call: TRBD1 (5 bases). The CDR3 extends over 14 amino acids. Germline lookup yields CDR1 MNHEY and CDR2 SVGEGT. DNA for the CDR3: TGTGCCGGCAGTGTGCGTCGTAAGGGGAATGAGCAGTTCTTC. This codes for CAGSVRRKGNEQFF.

The genes are TRBV3-1 and TRBJ1-1; a weak D match, TRBD1 (6 bases). CDR1 LGHDT and CDR2 YNNKEL come from the germline V gene (reference sequence). The CDR3 loop spans 15 amino acids. Trimming took 0 bases from V and 5 from J, leaving 13 bases between them. The CDR3 here is CASSQDSQGKTEAFF. The CDR3 DNA reads as TGTGCCAGCAGCCAAGACTCACAGGGCAAAACTGAAGCTTTCTTT.

This clonotype was recorded once. The chain employs TRBV15 and TRBJ2-7, with D maybe TRBD2 (5 bases). Germline-derived CDR1 and CDR2 are LNHNV and YYDKDF (reference sequence). CDR3 length equals 16 residues. The V end was cut by 0 bases, the J end by 4 bases, with 16 bases between. Here the CDR3 reads CATSREGVGGPYEQYF. In DNA, the CDR3 is TGTGCCACCAGCAGAGAGGGTGTAGGCGGGCCTTACGAGCAGTACTTC.

The table lists this clonotype with a count of one. The chain joins TRBV18 to TRBJ2-3, with 14 bases aligning to TRBD2. Germline V gene data show CDR1 as KGHSH and CDR2 as LQKENI. V gave up 0 bases and J gave up 4 bases; unmatched junction bases: 9. This CDR3 comprises 19 residues. CDR3 DNA sequence: TGTGCCAGCTCACCACCGGGGACTAGCGGGAGTTCGAGCGCAGATACGCAGTATTTT. Amino acids: CASSPPGTSGSSSADTQYF. The variable domain in full, with the rest retrieved from reference TRBV18 and TRBJ2-3, is NAGVMQNPRHLVRRRGQEARLRCSPMKGHSHVYWYRQLPEEGLKFMVYLQKENIIDESGMPKERFSAEFPKEGPSILRIQQVVRGDSAAYFCASSPPGTSGSSSADTQYFGPGTRLTVL.

The chain employs TRBV18 and TRBJ2-7; 8 bases agree with TRBD1. The tail of the sequence fits TRBJ2-5 better, so the J call may be wrong. CDR3 length: 13 residues. Germline values: CDR1 KGHSH, CDR2 LQKENI. CDR3 residues: CASSPRQGETQYF. CDR3 nucleotides: TGTGCCAGCTCACCAAGACAGGGGGAGACCCAGTACTTC.

A few counts support this clonotype. The chain has TRBV10-3 and TRBJ2-5; 9 bases are shared with TRBD1. Trimming cost V 2 bases and J 2 bases; bases outside gene matches: 0. CDR3 size: 14 residues. Germline-derived CDR1 and CDR2 are ENHRY and SYGVKD. The CDR3 region is CAISEDRGQETQYF. The CDR3 coding sequence is TGTGCCATCAGTGAGGACAGGGGGCAAGAGACCCAGTACTTC.

There are a few counts of this clonotype. This chain links TRBV12-5 with TRBJ2-3; the D gene could be TRBD1 or TRBD2 (5 bases each). With 4 bases removed from V and 2 bases from J, the gap between germline ends came to 10 bases. Germline values: CDR1 LGHNT, CDR2 FRNRAP. The length of the CDR3 is 14 residues. DNA of the CDR3: TGTGCTAGTGGTTCGGGGCTAGCCACAGATACGCAGTATTTT. Its translation: CASGSGLATDTQYF.

In its sample, this clonotype was seen a few times. The chain links TRBV27 to TRBJ2-1; 8 bases are shared with TRBD1. The CDR3 has 14 residues. V was clipped by 6 bases and J by 6 bases; unmatched bases: 7. CDR1 and CDR2 from the germline V gene are MNHEY and SMNVEV (reference sequence). CDR3 protein: CASSQLGQGNEQFF. DNA of the CDR3: TGTGCCAGCAGCCAACTCGGACAGGGCAATGAGCAGTTCTTC.

The V and J genes are TRBV20-1 and TRBJ1-1; no reliable D call. V was shortened by 0 bases and J by 7 bases, with 9 bases between the two germline ends. The CDR3 extends over 12 amino acids. CDR1 is DFQATT, CDR2 SNEGSKA, per germline (reference sequence). CDR3 loop: CSARERVDEAFF. CDR3 coding DNA: TGCAGTGCTAGAGAACGGGTGGATGAAGCTTTCTTT.